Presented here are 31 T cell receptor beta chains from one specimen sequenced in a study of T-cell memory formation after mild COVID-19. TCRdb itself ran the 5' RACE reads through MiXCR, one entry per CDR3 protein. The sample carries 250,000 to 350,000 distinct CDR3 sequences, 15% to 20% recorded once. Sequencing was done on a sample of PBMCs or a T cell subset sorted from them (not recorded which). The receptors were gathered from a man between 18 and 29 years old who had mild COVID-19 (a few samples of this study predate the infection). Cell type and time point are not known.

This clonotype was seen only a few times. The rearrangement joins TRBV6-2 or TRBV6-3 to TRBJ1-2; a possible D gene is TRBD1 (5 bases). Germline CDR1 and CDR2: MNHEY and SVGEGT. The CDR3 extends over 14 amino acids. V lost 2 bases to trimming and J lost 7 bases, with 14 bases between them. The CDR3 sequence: CASSYISGIGGYTF. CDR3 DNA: TGTGCCAGCAGTTACATATCAGGGATCGGTGGCTACACCTTC.

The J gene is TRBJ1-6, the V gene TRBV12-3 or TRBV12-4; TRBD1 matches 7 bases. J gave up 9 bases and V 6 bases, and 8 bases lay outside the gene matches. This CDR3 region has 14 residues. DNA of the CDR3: TGTGCCAGCAGCTCCGGGACAGAAACTTCACCCCTCCACTTT. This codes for CASSSGTETSPLHF.

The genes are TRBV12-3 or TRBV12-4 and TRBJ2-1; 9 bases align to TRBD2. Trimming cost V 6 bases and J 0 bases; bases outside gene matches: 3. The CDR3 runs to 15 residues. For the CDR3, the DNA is TGTGCCAGCAGGGTTAGCGGGGGCTCCTACAATGAGCAGTTCTTC. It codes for CASRVSGGSYNEQFF.

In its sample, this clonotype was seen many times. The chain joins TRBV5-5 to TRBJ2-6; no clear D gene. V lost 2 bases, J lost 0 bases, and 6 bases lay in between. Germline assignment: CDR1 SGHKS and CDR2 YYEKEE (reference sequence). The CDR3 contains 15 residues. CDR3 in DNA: TGTGCCAGCAGCTTCGGTAACTCTGGGGCCAACGTCCTGACTTTC. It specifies CASSFGNSGANVLTF.

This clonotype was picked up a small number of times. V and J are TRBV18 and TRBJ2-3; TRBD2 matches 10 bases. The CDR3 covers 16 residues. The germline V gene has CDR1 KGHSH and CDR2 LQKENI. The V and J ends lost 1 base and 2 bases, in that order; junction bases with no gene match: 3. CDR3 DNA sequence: TGTGCCAGCTCACCACTAGCGGGGGGCCACACAGATACGCAGTATTTT. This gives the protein CASSPLAGGHTDTQYF.

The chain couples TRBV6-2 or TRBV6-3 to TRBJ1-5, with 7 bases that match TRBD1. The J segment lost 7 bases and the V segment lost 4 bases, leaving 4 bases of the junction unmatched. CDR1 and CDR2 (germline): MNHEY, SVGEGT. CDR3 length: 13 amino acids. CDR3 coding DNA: TGTGCCAGCAGTTGGGACAGTTCCCAGCCCCAGCATTTT. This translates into CASSWDSSQPQHF.

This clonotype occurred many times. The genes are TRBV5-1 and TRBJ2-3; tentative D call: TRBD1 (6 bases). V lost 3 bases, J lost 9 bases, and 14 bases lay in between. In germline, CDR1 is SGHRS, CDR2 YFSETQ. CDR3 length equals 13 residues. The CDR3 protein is CASSSRTDPTQYF. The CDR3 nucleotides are TGCGCCAGCAGCTCGAGGACAGACCCGACGCAGTATTTT. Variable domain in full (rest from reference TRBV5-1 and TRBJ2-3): KAGVTQTPRYLIKTRGQQVTLSCSPISGHRSVSWYQQTPGQGLQFLFEYFSETQRNKGNFPGRFSGRQFSNSRSEMNVSTLELGDSALYLCASSSRTDPTQYFGPGTRLTVL.

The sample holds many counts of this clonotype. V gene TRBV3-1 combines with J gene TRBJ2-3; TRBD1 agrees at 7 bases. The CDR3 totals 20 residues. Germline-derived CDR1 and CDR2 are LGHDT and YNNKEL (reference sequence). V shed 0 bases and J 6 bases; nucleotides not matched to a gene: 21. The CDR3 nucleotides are TGTGCCAGCAGCCAAGAGTACAGGGGCGGACTGAGCGAACCCGGGGATACGCAGTATTTT. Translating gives CASSQEYRGGLSEPGDTQYF.

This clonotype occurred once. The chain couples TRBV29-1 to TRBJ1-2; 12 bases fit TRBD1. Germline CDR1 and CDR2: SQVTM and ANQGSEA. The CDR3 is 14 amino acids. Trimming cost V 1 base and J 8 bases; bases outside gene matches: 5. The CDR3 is CSVEGGQGAEGYTF. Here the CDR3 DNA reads TGCAGCGTTGAAGGGGGACAGGGGGCCGAAGGCTACACCTTC.

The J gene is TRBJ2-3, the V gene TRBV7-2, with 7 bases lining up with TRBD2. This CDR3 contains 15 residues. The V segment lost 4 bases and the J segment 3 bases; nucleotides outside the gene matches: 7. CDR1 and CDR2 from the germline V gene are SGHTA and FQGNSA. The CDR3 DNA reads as TGTGCCAGCAGCTCGACTGGGAGGGCGACAGATACGCAGTATTTT. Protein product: CASSSTGRATDTQYF. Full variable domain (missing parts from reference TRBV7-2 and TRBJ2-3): GAGVSQSPSNKVTEKGKDVELRCDPISGHTALYWYRQSLGQGLEFLIYFQGNSAPDKSGLPSDRFSAERTGGSVSTLTIQRTQQEDSAVYLCASSSTGRATDTQYFGPGTRLTVL.

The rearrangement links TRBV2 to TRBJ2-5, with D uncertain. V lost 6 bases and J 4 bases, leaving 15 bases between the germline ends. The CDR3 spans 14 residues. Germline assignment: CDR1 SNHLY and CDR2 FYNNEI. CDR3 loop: CASRMHVVSETQYF. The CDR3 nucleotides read TGTGCCAGCAGGATGCATGTAGTCTCAGAGACCCAGTACTTC.

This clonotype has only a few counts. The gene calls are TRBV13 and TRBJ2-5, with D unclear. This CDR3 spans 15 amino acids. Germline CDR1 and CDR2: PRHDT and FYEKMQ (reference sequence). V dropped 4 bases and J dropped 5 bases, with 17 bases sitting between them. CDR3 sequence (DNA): TGTGCCAGCAGCTCGCCGCAGGAACTGGGGGAGACCCAGTACTTC. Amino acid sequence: CASSSPQELGETQYF.

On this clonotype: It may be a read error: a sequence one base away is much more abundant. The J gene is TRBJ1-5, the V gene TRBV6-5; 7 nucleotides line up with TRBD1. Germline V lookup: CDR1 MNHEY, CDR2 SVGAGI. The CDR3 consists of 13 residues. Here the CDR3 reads CASSRDSNQPQQF. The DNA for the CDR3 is TGTGCCAGCAGTCGGGACAGCAATCAGCCCCAGCAATTT.

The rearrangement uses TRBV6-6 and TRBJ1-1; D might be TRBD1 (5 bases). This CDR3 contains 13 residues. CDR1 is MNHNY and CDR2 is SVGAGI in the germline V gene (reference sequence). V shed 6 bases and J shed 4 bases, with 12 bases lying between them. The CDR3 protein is CASRGQGITEAFF. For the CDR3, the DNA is TGTGCCAGCAGGGGTCAGGGAATCACTGAAGCTTTCTTT.

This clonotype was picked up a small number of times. This CDR3 is CAWDRGREETQYF. The CDR3 DNA follows: TGTGCCTGGGACAGGGGGCGTGAGGAGACCCAGTACTTC. The rearrangement uses TRBV30 and TRBJ2-5, with 10 nucleotides matching TRBD1. The ends lost 5 bases at V and 5 bases at J; junction bases unmatched: 5. The germline CDR1 and CDR2 sequences are GTSNPN and SVGIG (reference sequence). The CDR3 spans 13 residues. Looking up the rest from reference TRBV30 and TRBJ2-5 gives the full variable domain: SQTIHQWPATLVQPVGSPLSLECTVEGTSNPNLYWYRQAAGRGLQLLFYSVGIGQISSEVPQNLSASRPQDRQFILSSKKLLLSDSGFYLCAWDRGREETQYFGPGTRLLVL.

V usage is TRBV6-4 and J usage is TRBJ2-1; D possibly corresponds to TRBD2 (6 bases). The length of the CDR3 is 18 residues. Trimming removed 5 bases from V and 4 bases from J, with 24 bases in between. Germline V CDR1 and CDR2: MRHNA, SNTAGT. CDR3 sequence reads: CASSYTGTLGRAYNEQFF. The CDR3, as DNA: TGTGCCAGCAGTTATACTGGGACTCTAGGTCGAGCATACAATGAGCAGTTCTTC.

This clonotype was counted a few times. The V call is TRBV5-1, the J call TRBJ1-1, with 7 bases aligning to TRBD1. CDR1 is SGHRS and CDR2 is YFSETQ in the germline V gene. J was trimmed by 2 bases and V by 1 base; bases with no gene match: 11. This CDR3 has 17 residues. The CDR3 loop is CASSLPLGQDLNTEAFF. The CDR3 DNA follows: TGCGCCAGCAGCTTGCCACTAGGACAGGACCTTAACACTGAAGCTTTCTTT. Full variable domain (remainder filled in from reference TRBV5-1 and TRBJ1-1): KAGVTQTPRYLIKTRGQQVTLSCSPISGHRSVSWYQQTPGQGLQFLFEYFSETQRNKGNFPGRFSGRQFSNSRSEMNVSTLELGDSALYLCASSLPLGQDLNTEAFFGQGTRLTVV.

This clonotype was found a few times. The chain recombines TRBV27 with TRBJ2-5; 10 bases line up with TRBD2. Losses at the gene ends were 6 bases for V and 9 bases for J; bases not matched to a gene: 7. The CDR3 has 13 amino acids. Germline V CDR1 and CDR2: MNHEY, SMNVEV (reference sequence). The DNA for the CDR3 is TGTGCCAGCAGATCACTAGCGGGGTCGGCCCAGTACTTC. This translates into CASRSLAGSAQYF.

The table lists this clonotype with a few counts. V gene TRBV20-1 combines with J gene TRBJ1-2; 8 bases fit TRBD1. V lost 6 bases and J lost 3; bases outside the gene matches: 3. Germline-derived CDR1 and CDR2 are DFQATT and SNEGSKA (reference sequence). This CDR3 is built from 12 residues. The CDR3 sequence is CSANRGYYGYTF. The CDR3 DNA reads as TGCAGTGCGAACAGGGGGTACTATGGCTACACCTTC.

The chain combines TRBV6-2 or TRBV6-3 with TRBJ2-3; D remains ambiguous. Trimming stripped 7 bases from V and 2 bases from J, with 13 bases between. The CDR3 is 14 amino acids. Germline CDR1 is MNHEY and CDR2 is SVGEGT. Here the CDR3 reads CASMIDHSTDTQYF. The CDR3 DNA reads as TGTGCCAGCATGATAGACCACTCCACAGATACGCAGTATTTT.

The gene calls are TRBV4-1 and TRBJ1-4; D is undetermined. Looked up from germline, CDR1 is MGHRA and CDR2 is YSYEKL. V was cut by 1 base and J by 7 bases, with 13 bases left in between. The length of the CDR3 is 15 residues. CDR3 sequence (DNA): TGCGCCAGCAGCCAAGGACCGGCCGGGGTTGAAAAACTGTTTTTT. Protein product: CASSQGPAGVEKLFF.

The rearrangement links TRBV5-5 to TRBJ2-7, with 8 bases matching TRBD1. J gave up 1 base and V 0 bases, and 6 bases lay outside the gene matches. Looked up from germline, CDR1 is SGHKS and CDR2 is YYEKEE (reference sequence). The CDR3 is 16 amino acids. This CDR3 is CASSLVQGARSYEQYV. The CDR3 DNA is TGTGCCAGCAGCTTGGTTCAGGGGGCGAGATCCTACGAGCAGTACGTC.

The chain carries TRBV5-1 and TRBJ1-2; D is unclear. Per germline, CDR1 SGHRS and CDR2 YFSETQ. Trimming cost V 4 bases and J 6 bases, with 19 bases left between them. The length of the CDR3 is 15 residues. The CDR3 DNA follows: TGCGCCAGCAGCCCAACAGCCTTCCTAATTGATGGCTACACCTTC. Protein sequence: CASSPTAFLIDGYTF.

CDR3 residues: CASSRLAGNNEQFF. Written as DNA, the CDR3 is TGCGCCAGCAGCCGACTAGCGGGTAACAATGAGCAGTTCTTC. V gene TRBV5-1 combines with J gene TRBJ2-1, with 10 bases fitting TRBD2. Looked up from germline, CDR1 is SGHRS and CDR2 is YFSETQ. The CDR3 contains 14 residues. After removal of 4 bases from V and 5 bases from J, the junction contained 3 bases not matched to a gene.

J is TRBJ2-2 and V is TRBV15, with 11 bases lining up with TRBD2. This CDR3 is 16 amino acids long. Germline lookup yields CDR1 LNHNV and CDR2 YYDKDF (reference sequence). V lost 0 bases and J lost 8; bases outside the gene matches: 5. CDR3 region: CATSRDLAGGVGELFF. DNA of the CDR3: TGTGCCACCAGCAGAGACCTAGCGGGGGGTGTGGGGGAGCTGTTTTTT.

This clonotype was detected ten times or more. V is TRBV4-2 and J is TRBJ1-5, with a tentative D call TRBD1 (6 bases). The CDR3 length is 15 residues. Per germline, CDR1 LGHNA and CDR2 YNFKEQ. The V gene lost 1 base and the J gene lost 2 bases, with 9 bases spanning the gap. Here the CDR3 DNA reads TGTGCCAGCAGCCAAGTGAGGGGGGGCAATCAGCCCCAGCATTTT. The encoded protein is CASSQVRGGNQPQHF.

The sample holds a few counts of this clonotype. In nucleotides, the CDR3 is TGCGCCAGCAGCTTCCGACGGACAGATACGCAGTATTTT. It encodes CASSFRRTDTQYF. The chain combines TRBV5-1 with TRBJ2-3; D remains unclear. This CDR3 is 13 amino acids long. With 2 bases removed from V and 3 bases from J, the gap between germline ends came to 7 bases. Germline V gives CDR1 SGHRS, CDR2 YFSETQ.

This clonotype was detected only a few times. CDR3 nucleotides: TGTGCCAGCAGATTTGACAGCACGAACACTGAAGCTTTCTTT. This translates into CASRFDSTNTEAFF. This chain uses TRBV7-2 with TRBJ1-1; the D gene is possibly TRBD1 (5 bases). The CDR3 runs 14 residues. CDR1 is SGHTA, CDR2 FQGNSA, per germline. V was cut by 6 bases and J by 1 base, with 12 bases left in between.

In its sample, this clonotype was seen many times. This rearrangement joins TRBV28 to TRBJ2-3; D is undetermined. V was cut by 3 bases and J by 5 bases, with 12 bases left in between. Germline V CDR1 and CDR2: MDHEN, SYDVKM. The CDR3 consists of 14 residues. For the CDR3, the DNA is TGTGCCAGCAGTTTCGTGACGACCCTAGATACGCAGTATTTT. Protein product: CASSFVTTLDTQYF.

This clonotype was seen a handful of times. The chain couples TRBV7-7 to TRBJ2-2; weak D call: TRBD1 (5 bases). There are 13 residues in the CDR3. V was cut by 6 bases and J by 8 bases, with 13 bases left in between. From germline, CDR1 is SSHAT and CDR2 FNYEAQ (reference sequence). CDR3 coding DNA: TGTGCCAGCAGTCCTTCCCAGGGAGGGGAGCTGTTTTTT. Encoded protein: CASSPSQGGELFF.

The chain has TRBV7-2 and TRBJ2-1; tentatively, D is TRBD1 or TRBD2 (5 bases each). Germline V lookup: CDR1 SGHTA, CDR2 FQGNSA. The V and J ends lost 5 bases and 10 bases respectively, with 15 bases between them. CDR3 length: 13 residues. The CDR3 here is CASSLFEGPEQFF. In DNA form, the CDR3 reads TGTGCCAGCAGCCTCTTTGAGGGGCCGGAGCAGTTCTTC.